Listed here are 12 T cell receptor beta chains from one sample, sequenced in a study of cytomegalovirus exposure and HLA in healthy donors. This table comes from immunoSEQ multiplex PCR, and its TCRdb copy is limited to in-frame clones, with some not included. The sample includes over 200,000 clones, roughly 87% of them seen just once. Sequenced: PBMCs. These receptors were collected from a woman aged 25 to 39 in good health and CMV-seronegative.

This chain uses TRBV7-9 with TRBJ1-1, with D hard to call. The germline V gene encodes CDR1 SEHNR and CDR2 FQNEAQ (reference sequence). Trimming took 1 base from V and 6 from J, leaving 9 bases between them. The CDR3 is 13 amino acids. The CDR3 loop reads CASSLENSPEAFF. CDR3 bases: TGTGCCAGCAGCTTAGAAAATAGCCCTGAAGCTTTCTTT.

This clone was counted a single time. The chain couples TRBV7-6 to TRBJ1-4; D unresolved. The CDR3 loop spans 14 amino acids. CDR1 and CDR2 (germline): SGHVS, FNYEAQ. V shed 1 base and J shed 3 bases, with 6 bases lying between them. CDR3 bases: TGTGCCAGCAGCTTAGGGAGACCTAATGAAAAACTGTTTTTT. This translates into CASSLGRPNEKLFF.

The rearrangement uses TRBV28 and TRBJ2-7, with D perhaps being TRBD1 or TRBD2 (5 bases each). This CDR3 has 12 amino acids. Germline V gene data show CDR1 as MDHEN and CDR2 as SYDVKM. V lost 2 bases, J lost 11 bases, and 13 bases lay in between. For the CDR3, the DNA is TGTGCCAGCAGTTTAGGCACTTTGGGGGAGTACTTC. It yields the protein CASSLGTLGEYF.

The rearrangement links TRBV7-3 to TRBJ2-5, with TRBD2 identical over 13 bases. Germline V CDR1 and CDR2: SGHTA, FQGTGA. CDR3 length equals 15 residues. V was pared by 5 bases and J by 3 bases, with 3 bases of the junction left unmatched. The DNA of the CDR3 is TGTGCCAGCAGCCAGGGGACTAGCGGGAAAGAGACCCAGTACTTC. Translation gives CASSQGTSGKETQYF.

The chain recombines TRBV28 with TRBJ2-1, with 12 nucleotides matching TRBD2. Trimming at V came to 5 bases and at J to 7 bases, leaving 6 bases not matched to a gene. Germline V gene data show CDR1 as MDHEN and CDR2 as SYDVKM. This CDR3 contains 15 residues. In DNA form, the CDR3 reads TGTGCCAGCAGTCCGACTAGCGGGAGCGGTAATGAGCAGTTCTTC. Residues: CASSPTSGSGNEQFF.

This clone was found once. The rearrangement links TRBV9 to TRBJ2-7; weak D call: TRBD2 (5 bases). This CDR3 is 18 amino acids long. Germline values: CDR1 SGDLS, CDR2 YYNGEE. V lost 1 base and J 2 bases, leaving 22 bases between the germline ends. For the CDR3, the DNA is TGTGCCAGCAGCGTAAGGTCTGCGGGCCTCCAATTCCCCTACGAGCAGTACTTC. Amino acid sequence: CASSVRSAGLQFPYEQYF.

The genes are TRBV6-1 and TRBJ2-3; 8 bases match TRBD2. Germline assignment: CDR1 MNHNS and CDR2 SASEGT. V trimming: 5 bases; J trimming: 1 base; junction bases outside the gene matches: 5. There are 15 residues in the CDR3. As DNA, the CDR3 is TGTGCCAGCAGTACTATAGCGGGGCGCACAGATACGCAGTATTTT. This codes for CASSTIAGRTDTQYF.

In its sample, this clone was seen once. V and J are TRBV6-5 and TRBJ1-5; 8 nucleotides align to TRBD1. J gave up 5 bases and V 6 bases, and 6 bases lay outside the gene matches. Germline CDR1 and CDR2: MNHEY and SVGAGI. The CDR3 totals 14 residues. The CDR3 loop is CASSPQGAYQPQHF. In DNA, the CDR3 is TGTGCCAGCAGCCCCCAGGGGGCCTATCAGCCCCAGCATTTT.

The chain recombines TRBV6-6 with TRBJ2-7, with D unresolved. CDR3 length: 12 residues. CDR1 and CDR2 (germline): MNHNY, SVGAGI (reference sequence). With 2 bases removed from V and 7 bases from J, the gap between germline ends came to 9 bases. CDR3: CASSYVRAEQYF. The CDR3 DNA sequence: TGTGCCAGCAGTTACGTTCGGGCTGAGCAGTACTTC.

The CDR3: CASSLWGSSYNEQFF. CDR3 nucleotide sequence: TGTGCCAGCAGTTTATGGGGGAGCTCCTACAATGAGCAGTTCTTC. The chain recombines TRBV28 with TRBJ2-1, with D tentatively TRBD2 (5 bases). Germline assignment: CDR1 MDHEN and CDR2 SYDVKM. Trimming took off 0 bases at V and 0 bases at J, with 6 bases between the two ends. This CDR3 has 15 residues. Together with reference TRBV28 and TRBJ2-1, the CDR3 gives the full variable domain: DVKVTQSSRYLVKRTGEKVFLECVQDMDHENMFWYRQDPGLGLRLIYFSYDVKMKEKGDIPEGYSVSREKKERFSLILESASTNQTSMYLCASSLWGSSYNEQFFGPGTRLTVL.

The chain has TRBV9 and TRBJ2-3, with 9 bases matching TRBD2. Germline values: CDR1 SGDLS, CDR2 YYNGEE. The CDR3 is 15 residues long. V dropped 3 bases and J dropped 4; count of bases not matched to a gene: 6. CDR3 region: CASSGSGSVADTQYF. The CDR3 DNA reads as TGTGCCAGCAGCGGTAGCGGGAGTGTAGCAGATACGCAGTATTTT.

V gene TRBV6-5 combines with J gene TRBJ1-1; the D is unclear. Trimming cost V 2 bases and J 0 bases, with 7 bases left between them. Germline-derived CDR1 and CDR2 are MNHEY and SVGAGI. The CDR3 consists of 14 residues. The CDR3 DNA reads as TGTGCCAGCAGTTACACGAACGTGAACACTGAAGCTTTCTTT. Its protein product is CASSYTNVNTEAFF.